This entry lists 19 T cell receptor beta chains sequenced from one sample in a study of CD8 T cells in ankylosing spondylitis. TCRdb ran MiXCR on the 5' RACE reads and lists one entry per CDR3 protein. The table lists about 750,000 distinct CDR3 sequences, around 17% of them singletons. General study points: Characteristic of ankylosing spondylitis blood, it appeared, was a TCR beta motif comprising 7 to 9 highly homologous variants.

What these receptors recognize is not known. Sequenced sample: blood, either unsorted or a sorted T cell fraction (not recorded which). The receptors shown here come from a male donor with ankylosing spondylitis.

The CDR3 sequence is CASSPTGSGREAFF. In DNA form, the CDR3 reads TGTGCCAGCAGTCCTACAGGGTCTGGGCGTGAAGCTTTCTTT. The chain couples TRBV12-3 or TRBV12-4 to TRBJ1-1; weak D call: TRBD1 (6 bases). CDR3 length: 14 amino acids. Trimming took off 5 bases at V and 7 bases at J, with 17 bases between the two ends.

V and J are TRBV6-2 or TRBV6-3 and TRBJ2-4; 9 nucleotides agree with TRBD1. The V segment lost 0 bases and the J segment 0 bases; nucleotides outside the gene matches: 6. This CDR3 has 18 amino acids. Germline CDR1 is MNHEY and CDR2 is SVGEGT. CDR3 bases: TGTGCCAGCAGTTACTCGGGACAGGGTTTCTTAGCCAAAAACATTCAGTACTTC. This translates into CASSYSGQGFLAKNIQYF.

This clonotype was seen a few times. CDR3 protein: CASSVLAGGQVDTQYF. CDR3 bases: TGTGCCAGCAGCGTACTGGCGGGGGGGCAGGTAGATACGCAGTATTTT. The chain couples TRBV9 to TRBJ2-3, with TRBD2 identical over 9 bases. The CDR3 runs 16 residues. CDR1 and CDR2 (germline): SGDLS, YYNGEE. V shed 1 base, J shed 5 bases, and the junction held 8 bases outside the gene matches.

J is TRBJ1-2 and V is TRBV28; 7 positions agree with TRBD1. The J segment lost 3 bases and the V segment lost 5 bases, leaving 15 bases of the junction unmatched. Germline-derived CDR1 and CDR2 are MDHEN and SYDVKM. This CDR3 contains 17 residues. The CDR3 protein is CASSRPGRRGRDYGYTF. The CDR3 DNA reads TGTGCCAGCAGTCGCCCTGGTAGGAGGGGGCGAGACTATGGCTACACCTTC.

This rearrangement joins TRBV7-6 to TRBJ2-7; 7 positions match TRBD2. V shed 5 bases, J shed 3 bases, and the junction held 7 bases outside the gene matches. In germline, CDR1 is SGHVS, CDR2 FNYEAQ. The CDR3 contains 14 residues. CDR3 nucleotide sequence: TGTGCCAGCAGCCCGGGGGGAGGGAACTACGAGCAGTACTTC. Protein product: CASSPGGGNYEQYF.

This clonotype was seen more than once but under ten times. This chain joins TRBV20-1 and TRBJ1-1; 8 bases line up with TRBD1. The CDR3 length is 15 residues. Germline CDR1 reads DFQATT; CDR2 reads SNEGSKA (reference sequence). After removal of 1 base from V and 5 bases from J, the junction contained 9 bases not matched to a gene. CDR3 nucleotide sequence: TGCAGTGCTAGAGTCCACAGGGGGGGAGAAACTGAAGCTTTCTTT. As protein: CSARVHRGGETEAFF.

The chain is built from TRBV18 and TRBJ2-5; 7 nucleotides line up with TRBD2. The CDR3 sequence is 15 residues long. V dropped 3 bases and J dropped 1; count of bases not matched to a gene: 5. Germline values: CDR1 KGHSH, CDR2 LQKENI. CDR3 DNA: TGTGCCAGCTCACCTTCTAGCGGAGCCCAAGAGACCCAGTACTTC. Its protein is CASSPSSGAQETQYF.

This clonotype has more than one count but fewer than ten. The CDR3 DNA is TGTGCCAGCAGTTCAGTCTCCCTCGAGCAGTACTTC. Encoded protein: CASSSVSLEQYF. The rearrangement links TRBV12-3 or TRBV12-4 to TRBJ2-7; D gene uncertain. V lost 4 bases and J 6 bases, leaving 10 bases between the germline ends. The CDR3 covers 12 residues.

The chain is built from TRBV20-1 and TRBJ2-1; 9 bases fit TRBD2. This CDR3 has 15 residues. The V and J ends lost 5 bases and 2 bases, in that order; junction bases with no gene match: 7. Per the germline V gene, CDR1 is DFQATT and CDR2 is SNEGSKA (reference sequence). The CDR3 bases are TGCAGTGCTCACAGACTAGCGGAAACCTACAATGAGCAGTTCTTC. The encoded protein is CSAHRLAETYNEQFF.

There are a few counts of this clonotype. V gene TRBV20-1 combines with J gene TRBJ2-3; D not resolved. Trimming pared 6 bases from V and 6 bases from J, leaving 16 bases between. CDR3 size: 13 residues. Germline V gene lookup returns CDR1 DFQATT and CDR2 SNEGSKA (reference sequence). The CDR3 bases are TGCAGTGCCCTGAAGGGCCTGCTTGATACGCAGTATTTT. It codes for CSALKGLLDTQYF.

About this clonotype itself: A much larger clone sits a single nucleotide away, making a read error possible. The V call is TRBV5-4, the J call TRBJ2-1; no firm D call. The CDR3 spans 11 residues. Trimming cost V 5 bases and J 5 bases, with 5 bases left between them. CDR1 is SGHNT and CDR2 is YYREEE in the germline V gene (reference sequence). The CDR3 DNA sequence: TGTGCCAGCAGGAAGGACAATGAGCAGTTCTTC. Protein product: CASRKDNEQFF.

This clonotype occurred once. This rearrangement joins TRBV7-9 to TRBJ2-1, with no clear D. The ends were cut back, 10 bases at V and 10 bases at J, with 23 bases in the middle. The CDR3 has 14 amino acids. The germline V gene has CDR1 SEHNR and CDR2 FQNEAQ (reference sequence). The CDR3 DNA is TGTGCCACAGAACCCTACGACGATGTTTTGGAGCAGTTCTTC. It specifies CATEPYDDVLEQFF.

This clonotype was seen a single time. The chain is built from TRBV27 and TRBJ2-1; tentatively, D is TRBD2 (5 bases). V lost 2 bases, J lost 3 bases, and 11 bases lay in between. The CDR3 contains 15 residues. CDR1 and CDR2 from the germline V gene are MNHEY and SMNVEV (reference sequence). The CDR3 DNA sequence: TGTGCCAGCAGTTTAGGGAGTCTAGACTACAATGAGCAGTTCTTC. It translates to CASSLGSLDYNEQFF.

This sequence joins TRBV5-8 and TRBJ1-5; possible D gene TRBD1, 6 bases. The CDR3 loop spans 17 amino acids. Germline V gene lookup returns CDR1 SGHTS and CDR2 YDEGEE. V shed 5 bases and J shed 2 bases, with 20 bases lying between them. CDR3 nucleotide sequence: TGTGCCAGCAGTCCCGGTATACAGGGAAGGGGCAATCAGCCCCAGCATTTT. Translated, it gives CASSPGIQGRGNQPQHF. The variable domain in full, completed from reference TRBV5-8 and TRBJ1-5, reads EAGVTQSPTHLIKTRGQQATLRCSPISGHTSVYWYQQALGLGLQFLLWYDEGEERNRGNFPPRFSGRQFPNYSSELNVNALELEDSALYLCASSPGIQGRGNQPQHFGDGTRLSIL.

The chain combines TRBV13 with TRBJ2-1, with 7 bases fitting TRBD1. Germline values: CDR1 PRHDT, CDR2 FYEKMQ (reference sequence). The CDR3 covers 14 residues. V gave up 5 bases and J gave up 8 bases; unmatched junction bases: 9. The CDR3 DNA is TGTGCCAGCAGCCCTGGACAGGTTAGCGATGAGCAGTTCTTC. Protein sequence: CASSPGQVSDEQFF.

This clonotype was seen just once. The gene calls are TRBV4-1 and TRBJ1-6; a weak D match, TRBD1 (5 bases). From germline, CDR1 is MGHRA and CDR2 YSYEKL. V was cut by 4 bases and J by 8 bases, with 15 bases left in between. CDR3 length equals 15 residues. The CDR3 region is CASSRVWGGDSPLHF. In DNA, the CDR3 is TGCGCCAGCAGCCGAGTTTGGGGGGGGGATTCACCCCTCCACTTT.

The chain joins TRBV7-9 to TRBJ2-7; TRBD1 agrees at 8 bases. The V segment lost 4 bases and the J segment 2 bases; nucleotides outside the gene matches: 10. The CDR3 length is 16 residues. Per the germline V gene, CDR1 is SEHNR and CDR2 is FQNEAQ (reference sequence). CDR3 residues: CASSSTGGLLPYEQYF. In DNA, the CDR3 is TGTGCCAGCAGCTCTACAGGGGGTCTCCTTCCCTACGAGCAGTACTTC.

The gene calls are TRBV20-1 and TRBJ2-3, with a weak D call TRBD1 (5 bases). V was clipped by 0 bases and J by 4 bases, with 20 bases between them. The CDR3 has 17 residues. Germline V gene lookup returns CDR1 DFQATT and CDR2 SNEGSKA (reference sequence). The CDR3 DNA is TGCAGTGCTAGAGATCATTTGGCAGGGAACCCTGCAGATACGCAGTATTTT. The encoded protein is CSARDHLAGNPADTQYF.

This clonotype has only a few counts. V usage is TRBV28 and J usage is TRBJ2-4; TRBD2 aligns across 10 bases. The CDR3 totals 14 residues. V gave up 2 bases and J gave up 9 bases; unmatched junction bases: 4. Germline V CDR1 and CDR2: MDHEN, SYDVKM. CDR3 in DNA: TGTGCCAGCAGTTTAAGCGGGGGGGCTGGCATTCAGTACTTC. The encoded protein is CASSLSGGAGIQYF.